This is a list of T cell receptor beta chains from one sample in a study of relationships among human T cell subsets. TCRdb reprocessed the multiplex PCR reads via MiXCR and lists one record per CDR3 protein. The sample lists under 15,000 distinct CDR3 sequences, 60% seen once, with around 1.9% in the top ten. Sequenced input: Tregs sorted from blood. The receptors derive from a man aged 35 to 55 in good health. Both conserved end residues are trimmed from each CDR3. Fields, in order: CDR3 protein, V gene, CDR3 length, J gene.

ATSRANLAGYETQY TRBV15 14 TRBJ2-5
SARSQTRLGNEQF TRBV20-1 13 TRBJ2-1
AWNKGGSYNEQF TRBV30 12 TRBJ2-1
SATPDMTYNEQF TRBV20-1 12 TRBJ2-1
ASSLGGLKGDTQY TRBV11-2 13 TRBJ2-3
ASSSTGTSTY TRBV28 10 TRBJ2-7
ASSFRAEQY TRBV28 9 TRBJ2-7
SAAGQVQETQY TRBV20-1 11 TRBJ2-5
ASSLQTSGVYEQY TRBV11-1 13 TRBJ2-7
SARARRSAF TRBV20-1 9 TRBJ1-1
ASSEGLAGGETQY TRBV11-2 13 TRBJ2-5
STDTQY TRBV29-1 6 TRBJ2-3
ASSLASRGHGYT TRBV12-3/TRBV12-4 12 TRBJ1-2
ASSSAEDTQY TRBV5-6 10 TRBJ2-3
ASSPRLAAYNEQF TRBV11-1 13 TRBJ2-1
SPRGQGLETQY TRBV20-1 11 TRBJ2-5
ASNPGTGFLYGYT TRBV19 13 TRBJ1-2
SARWDRNTYEQY TRBV20-1 12 TRBJ2-7
ASTLRAQGVSRGANVLT TRBV11-2 17 TRBJ2-6
ASSYGTGAYEQY TRBV6-6 12 TRBJ2-7
ASSTGQGSTDTQY TRBV5-5 13 TRBJ2-3
ASSKGWGQGQDEQY TRBV21-1 14 TRBJ2-7
ASTRGGSLGYEQY TRBV7-2 13 TRBJ2-7
ASSVGGEIRNNEQF TRBV5-4 14 TRBJ2-1
SVASSYGYT TRBV29-1 9 TRBJ1-2
ATSGTGIETQY TRBV28 11 TRBJ2-5
ASSSGQGLSNQPQH TRBV28 14 TRBJ1-5